This T cell receptor beta chain is from a study of blood T cell repertoires in COVID-19. CDR1 SGHRS and CDR2 YFSETQ come from the germline V gene. The CDR3 spans 15 residues. J gave up 3 bases and V 0 bases, and 3 bases lay outside the gene matches. Profiled with immunoSEQ multiplex PCR; TCRdb holds only in-frame clones, not every one. The sample has approximately 280,000 clones; 80% to 90% are singletons. This clone was seen a single time. Source material: peripheral blood. The V call is TRBV5-1, the J call TRBJ2-3, with TRBD2 identical over 8 bases. The source is a man in his forties with acute or convalescent COVID-19. CDR3 in DNA: TGCGCCAGCAGCTTGGCAGCGGGGGTAACAGATACGCAGTATTTT. This gives the protein CASSLAAGVTDTQYF.